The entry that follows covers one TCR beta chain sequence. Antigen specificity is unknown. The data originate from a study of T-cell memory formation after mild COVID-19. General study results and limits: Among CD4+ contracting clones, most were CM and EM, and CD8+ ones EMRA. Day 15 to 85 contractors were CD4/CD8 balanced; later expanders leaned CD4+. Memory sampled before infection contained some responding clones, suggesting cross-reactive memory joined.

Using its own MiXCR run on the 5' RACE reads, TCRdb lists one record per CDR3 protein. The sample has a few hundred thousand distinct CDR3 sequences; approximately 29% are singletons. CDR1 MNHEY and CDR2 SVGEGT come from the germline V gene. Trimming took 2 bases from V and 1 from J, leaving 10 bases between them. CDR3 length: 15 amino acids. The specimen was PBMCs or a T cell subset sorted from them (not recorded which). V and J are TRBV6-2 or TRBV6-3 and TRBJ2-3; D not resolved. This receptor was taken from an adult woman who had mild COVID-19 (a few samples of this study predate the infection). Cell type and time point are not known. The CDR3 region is CASSYGFQGTDTQYF. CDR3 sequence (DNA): TGTGCCAGCAGTTACGGGTTCCAGGGCACAGATACGCAGTATTTT.